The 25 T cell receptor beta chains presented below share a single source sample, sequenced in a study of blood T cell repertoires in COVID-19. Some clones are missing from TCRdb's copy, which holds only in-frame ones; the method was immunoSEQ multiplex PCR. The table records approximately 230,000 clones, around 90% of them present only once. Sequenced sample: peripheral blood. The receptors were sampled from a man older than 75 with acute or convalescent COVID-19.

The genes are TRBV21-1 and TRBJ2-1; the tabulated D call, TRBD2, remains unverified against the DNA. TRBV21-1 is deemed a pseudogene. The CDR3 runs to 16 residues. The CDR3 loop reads CASSIDGGGSYNEQFF. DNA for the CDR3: TGTGCCAGCAGCATAGACGGGGGAGGCTCCTACAATGAGCAGTTCTTC.

This CDR3 reads CASSFRQGEADTQYF. The CDR3 coding sequence is TGTGCCAGCAGCTTCAGACAGGGGGAGGCAGATACGCAGTATTTT. V and J are TRBV7-9 and TRBJ2-3; TRBD1 aligns across 9 bases. CDR1 is SEHNR, CDR2 FQNEAQ, per germline (reference sequence). With 3 bases clipped from V and 4 bases from J, the junction kept 5 bases outside the gene matches. The CDR3 has 15 amino acids. Supplemented by reference TRBV7-9 and TRBJ2-3, the full variable domain reads DTGVSQNPRHKITKRGQNVTFRCDPISEHNRLYWYRQTLGQGPEFLTYFQNEAQLEKSRLLSDRFSAERPKGSFSTLEIQRTEQGDSAMYLCASSFRQGEADTQYFGPGTRLTVL.

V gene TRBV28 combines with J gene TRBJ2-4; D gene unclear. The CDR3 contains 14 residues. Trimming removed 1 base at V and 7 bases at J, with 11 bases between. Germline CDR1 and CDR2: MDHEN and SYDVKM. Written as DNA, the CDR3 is TGTGCCAGCAGTTTATCCGCTGCCGGGAACATTCAGTACTTC. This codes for CASSLSAAGNIQYF. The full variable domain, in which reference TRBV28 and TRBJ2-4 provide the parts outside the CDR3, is DVKVTQSSRYLVKRTGEKVFLECVQDMDHENMFWYRQDPGLGLRLIYFSYDVKMKEKGDIPEGYSVSREKKERFSLILESASTNQTSMYLCASSLSAAGNIQYFGAGTRLSVL.

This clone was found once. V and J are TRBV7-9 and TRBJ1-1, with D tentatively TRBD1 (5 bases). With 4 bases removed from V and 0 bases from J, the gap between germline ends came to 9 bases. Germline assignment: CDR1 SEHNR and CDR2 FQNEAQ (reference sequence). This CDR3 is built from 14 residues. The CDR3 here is CASSSSGMNTEAFF. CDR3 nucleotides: TGTGCCAGCAGCTCGTCAGGGATGAACACTGAAGCTTTCTTT.

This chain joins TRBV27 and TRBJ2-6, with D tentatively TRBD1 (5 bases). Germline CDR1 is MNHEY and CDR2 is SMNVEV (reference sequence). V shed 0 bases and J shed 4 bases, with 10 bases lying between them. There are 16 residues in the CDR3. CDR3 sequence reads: CASSLSWGFGANVLTF. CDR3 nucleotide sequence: TGTGCCAGCAGTTTATCGTGGGGCTTCGGGGCCAACGTCCTGACTTTC.

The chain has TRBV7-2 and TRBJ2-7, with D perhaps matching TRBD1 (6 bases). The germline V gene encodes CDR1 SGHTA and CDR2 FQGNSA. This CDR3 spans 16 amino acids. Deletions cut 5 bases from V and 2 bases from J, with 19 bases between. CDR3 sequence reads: CASSLKTGVFTYEQYF. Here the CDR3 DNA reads TGTGCCAGCAGCCTAAAGACAGGCGTATTTACCTACGAGCAGTACTTC.

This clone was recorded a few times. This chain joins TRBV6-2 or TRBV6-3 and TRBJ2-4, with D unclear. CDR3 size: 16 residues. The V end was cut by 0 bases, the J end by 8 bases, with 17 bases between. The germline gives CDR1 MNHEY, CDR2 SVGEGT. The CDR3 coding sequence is TGTGCCAGCAGTTACTCGAGTCTGGGTTCTCGGGACATTCAGTACTTC. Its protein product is CASSYSSLGSRDIQYF.

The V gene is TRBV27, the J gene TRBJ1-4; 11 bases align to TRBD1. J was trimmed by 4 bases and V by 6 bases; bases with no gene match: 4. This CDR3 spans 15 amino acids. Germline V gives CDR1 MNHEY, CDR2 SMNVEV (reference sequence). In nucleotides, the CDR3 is TGTGCCAGCAGAGGACAGGGGGCGATTAATGAAAAACTGTTTTTT. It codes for CASRGQGAINEKLFF.

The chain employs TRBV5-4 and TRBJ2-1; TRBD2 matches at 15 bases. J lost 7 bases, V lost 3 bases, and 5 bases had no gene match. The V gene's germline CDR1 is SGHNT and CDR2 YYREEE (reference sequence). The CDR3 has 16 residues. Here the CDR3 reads CASSSWTSGGANEQFF. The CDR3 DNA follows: TGTGCCAGCAGCTCATGGACTAGCGGGGGGGCTAATGAGCAGTTCTTC. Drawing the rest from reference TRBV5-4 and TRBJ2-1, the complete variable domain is ETGVTQSPTHLIKTRGQQVTLRCSSQSGHNTVSWYQQALGQGPQFIFQYYREEENGRGNFPPRFSGLQFPNYSSELNVNALELDDSALYLCASSSWTSGGANEQFFGPGTRLTVL.

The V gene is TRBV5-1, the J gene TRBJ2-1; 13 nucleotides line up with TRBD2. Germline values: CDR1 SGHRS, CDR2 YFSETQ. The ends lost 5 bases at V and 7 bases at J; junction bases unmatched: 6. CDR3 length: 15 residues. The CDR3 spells CASSLLAGGRNEQFF. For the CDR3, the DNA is TGCGCCAGCAGTTTACTAGCGGGAGGGCGAAATGAGCAGTTCTTC. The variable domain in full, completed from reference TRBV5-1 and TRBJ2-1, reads KAGVTQTPRYLIKTRGQQVTLSCSPISGHRSVSWYQQTPGQGLQFLFEYFSETQRNKGNFPGRFSGRQFSNSRSEMNVSTLELGDSALYLCASSLLAGGRNEQFFGPGTRLTVL.

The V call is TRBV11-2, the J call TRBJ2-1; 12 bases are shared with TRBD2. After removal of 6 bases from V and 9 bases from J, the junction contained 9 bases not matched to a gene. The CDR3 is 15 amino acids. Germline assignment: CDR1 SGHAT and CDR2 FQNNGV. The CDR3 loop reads CASSSLAGGRGEQFF. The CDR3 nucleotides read TGTGCCAGCAGTTCCCTAGCGGGAGGGCGGGGTGAGCAGTTCTTC.

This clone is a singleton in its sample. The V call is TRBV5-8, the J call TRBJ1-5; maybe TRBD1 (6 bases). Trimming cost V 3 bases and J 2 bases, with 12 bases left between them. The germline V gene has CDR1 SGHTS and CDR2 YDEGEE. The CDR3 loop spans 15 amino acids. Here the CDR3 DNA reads TGTGCCAGCAGCTACAGGGCAAGAGGCAATCAGCCCCAGCATTTT. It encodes CASSYRARGNQPQHF.

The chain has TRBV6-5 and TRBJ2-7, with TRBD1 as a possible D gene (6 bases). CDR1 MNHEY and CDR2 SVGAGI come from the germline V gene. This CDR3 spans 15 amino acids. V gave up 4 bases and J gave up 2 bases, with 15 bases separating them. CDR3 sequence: CASSSRDMRTYEQYF. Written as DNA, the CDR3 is TGTGCCAGCAGTTCCCGGGACATGAGAACCTACGAGCAGTACTTC.

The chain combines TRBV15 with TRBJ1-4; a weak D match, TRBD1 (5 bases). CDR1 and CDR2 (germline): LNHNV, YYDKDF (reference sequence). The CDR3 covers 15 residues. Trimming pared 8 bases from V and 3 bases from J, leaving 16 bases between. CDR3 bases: TGTGCCACCCACCAAGGACGACAGCCTAATGAAAAACTGTTTTTT. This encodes CATHQGRQPNEKLFF.

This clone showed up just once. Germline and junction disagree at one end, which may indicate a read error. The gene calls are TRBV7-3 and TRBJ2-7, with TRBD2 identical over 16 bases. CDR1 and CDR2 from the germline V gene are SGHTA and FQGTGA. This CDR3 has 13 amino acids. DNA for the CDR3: TGTGCCAGCAGCTCCGGGACTAGCGGGAGGGCGGTCTTC. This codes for CASSSGTSGRAVF.

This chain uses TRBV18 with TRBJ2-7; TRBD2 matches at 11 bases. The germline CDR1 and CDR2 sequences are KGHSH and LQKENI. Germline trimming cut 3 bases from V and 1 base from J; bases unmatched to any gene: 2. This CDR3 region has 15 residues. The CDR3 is CASSPTSGGSYEQYF. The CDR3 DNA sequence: TGTGCCAGCTCACCTACTAGCGGGGGTTCCTACGAGCAGTACTTC.

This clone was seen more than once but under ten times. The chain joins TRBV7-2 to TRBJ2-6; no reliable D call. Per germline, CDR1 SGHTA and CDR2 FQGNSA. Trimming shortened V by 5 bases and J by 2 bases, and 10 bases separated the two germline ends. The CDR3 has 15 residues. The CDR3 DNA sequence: TGTGCCAGCAGCACATCAGGCGCTGGGGCCAACGTCCTGACTTTC. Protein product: CASSTSGAGANVLTF.

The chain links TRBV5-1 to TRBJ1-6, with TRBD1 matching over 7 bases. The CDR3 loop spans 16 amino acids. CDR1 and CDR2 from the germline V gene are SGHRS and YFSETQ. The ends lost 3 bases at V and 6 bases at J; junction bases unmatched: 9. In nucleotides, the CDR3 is TGCGCCAGCAGCTCCGGACAGGCAGCGGGTAATTCACCCCTCCACTTT. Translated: CASSSGQAAGNSPLHF.

The chain's CDR3 is CASSIERDTYEQYF. The DNA of the CDR3 is TGTGCCAGTAGTATCGAACGCGATACCTACGAGCAGTACTTC. The chain has TRBV19 and TRBJ2-7; unclear D gene. From germline, CDR1 is LNHDA and CDR2 SQIVND (reference sequence). The V end lost 3 bases, the J end lost 2 bases, and 11 bases lay between the germline ends. The CDR3 runs 14 residues. The variable domain in full, with the rest retrieved from reference TRBV19 and TRBJ2-7, is DGGITQSPKYLFRKEGQNVTLSCEQNLNHDAMYWYRQDPGQGLRLIYYSQIVNDFQKGDIAEGYSVSREKKESFPLTVTSAQKNPTAFYLCASSIERDTYEQYFGPGTRLTVT.

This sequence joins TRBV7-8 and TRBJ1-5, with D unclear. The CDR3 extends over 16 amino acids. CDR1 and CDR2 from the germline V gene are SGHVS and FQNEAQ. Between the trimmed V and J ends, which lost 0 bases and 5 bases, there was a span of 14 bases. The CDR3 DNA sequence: TGTGCCAGCAGCTTAGCGCTTCGCAGAAAATATCAGCCCCAGCATTTT. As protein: CASSLALRRKYQPQHF.

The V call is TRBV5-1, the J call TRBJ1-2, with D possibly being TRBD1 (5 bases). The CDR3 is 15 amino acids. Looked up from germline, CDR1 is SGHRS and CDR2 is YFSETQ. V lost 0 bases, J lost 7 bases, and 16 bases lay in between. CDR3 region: CASSLDLSLTVGYTF. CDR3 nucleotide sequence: TGCGCCAGCAGCTTGGACCTCTCCTTGACAGTTGGCTACACCTTC.

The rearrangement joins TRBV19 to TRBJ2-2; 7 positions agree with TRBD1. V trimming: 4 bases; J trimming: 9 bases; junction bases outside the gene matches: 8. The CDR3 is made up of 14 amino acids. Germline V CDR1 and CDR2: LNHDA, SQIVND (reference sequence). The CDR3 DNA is TGTGCCAGTAGTAGGCTCGACAGGGCGAGGGAGCTGTTTTTT. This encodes CASSRLDRARELFF.

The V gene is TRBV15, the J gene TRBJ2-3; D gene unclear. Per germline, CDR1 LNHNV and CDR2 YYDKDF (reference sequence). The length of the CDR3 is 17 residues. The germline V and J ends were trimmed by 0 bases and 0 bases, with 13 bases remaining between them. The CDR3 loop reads CATSRDLLTSSTDTQYF. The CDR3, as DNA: TGTGCCACCAGCAGAGATCTTCTAACTTCTAGCACAGATACGCAGTATTTT.

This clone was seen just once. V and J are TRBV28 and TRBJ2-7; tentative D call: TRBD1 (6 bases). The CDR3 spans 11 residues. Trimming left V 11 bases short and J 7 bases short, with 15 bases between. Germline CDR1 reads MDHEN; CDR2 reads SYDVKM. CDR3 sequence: CAARGQQEQYF. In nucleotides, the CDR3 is TGTGCCGCCCGGGGACAACAAGAGCAGTACTTC.

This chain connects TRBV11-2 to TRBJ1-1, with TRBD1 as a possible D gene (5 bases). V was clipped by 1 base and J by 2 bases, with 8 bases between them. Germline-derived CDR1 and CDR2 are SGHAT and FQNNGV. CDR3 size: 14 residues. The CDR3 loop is CASSLGRVNTEAFF. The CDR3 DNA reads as TGTGCCAGCAGCTTAGGCAGGGTCAACACTGAAGCTTTCTTT.